The subject of this entry is one TCR beta chain. The antigen is not known. A second PCR of 7 to 11 cycles used a sample-barcoded 5' primer and a J-beta primer mix. Each cDNA molecule was tagged by a template-switch adaptor that had 12 random nucleotides. TCRdb used MiXCR to reprocess the 5' RACE reads, holding one entry per CDR3 protein. The repertoire consists of 650,000 to 1,000,000 distinct CDR3 sequences, with 35% to 60% occurring once and the leading ten covering less than 20%. This CDR3 region has 14 residues. V lost 5 bases to trimming and J lost 0 bases, with 8 bases between them. The sample comes from a study of blood T cells in healthy people across ages. Study findings and constraints: Age advanced and TCR beta diversity per million T cells fell, roughly linearly.

Input material: blood. This sequence joins TRBV12-3 or TRBV12-4 and TRBJ2-1; no reliable D call. The receptor comes from a man of 80 years or more in good health. CDR3 in DNA: TGTGCCAGCAGTCAAGAACACTCCTACAATGAGCAGTTCTTC. Protein product: CASSQEHSYNEQFF.